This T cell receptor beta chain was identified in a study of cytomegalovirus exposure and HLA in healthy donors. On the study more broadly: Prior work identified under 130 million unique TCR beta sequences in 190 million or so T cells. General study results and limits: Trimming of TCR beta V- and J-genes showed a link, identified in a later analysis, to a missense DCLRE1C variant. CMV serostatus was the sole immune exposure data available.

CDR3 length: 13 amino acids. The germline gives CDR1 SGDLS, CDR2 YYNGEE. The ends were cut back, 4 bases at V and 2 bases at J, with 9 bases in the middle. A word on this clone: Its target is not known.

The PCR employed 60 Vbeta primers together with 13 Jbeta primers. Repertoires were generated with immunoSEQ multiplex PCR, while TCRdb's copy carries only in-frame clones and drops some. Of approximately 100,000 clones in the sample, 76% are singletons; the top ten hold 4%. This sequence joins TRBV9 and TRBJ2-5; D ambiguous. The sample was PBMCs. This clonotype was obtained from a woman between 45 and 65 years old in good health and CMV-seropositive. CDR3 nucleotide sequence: TGTGCCAGCAGCTTCAACTATCAAGAGACCCAGTACTTC. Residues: CASSFNYQETQYF.